This T cell receptor (beta chain) was retrieved from a study of T cell responses to AZD1222 COVID-19 vaccine. Trimming shortened V by 8 bases and J by 4 bases, and 20 bases separated the two germline ends. The CDR3 runs to 15 residues. CDR1 and CDR2 from the germline V gene are LNHNV and YYDKDF (reference sequence). Sequenced by immunoSEQ multiplex PCR; TCRdb stores in-frame clones only, minus some. The sample gives over 95,000 clones, around nine tenths of which show up once; about 2.9% is in the top ten. The chain is built from TRBV15 and TRBJ1-2; D perhaps matches TRBD1 (6 bases). Specimen: peripheral blood, collected on day 0 of AZD1222 vaccination. The TCR was taken from an adult in good health. This CDR3 is CATEEGGRGTYGYTF. CDR3 DNA: TGTGCCACCGAAGAGGGGGGCCGAGGAACCTATGGCTACACCTTC.